This T cell receptor beta chain was identified during a study of blood T cell repertoires in COVID-19. Study summary: Nucleic acid was either cDNA or gDNA, and it came from T cells, B-cell-depleted T cells, or PBMCs.

The protocol was immunoSEQ multiplex PCR, while the TCRdb copy is restricted to in-frame clones and leaves out a portion. The sample has under 110,000 clones, roughly 85% seen once. The germline V gene has CDR1 SGHTA and CDR2 FQGNSA. The CDR3 consists of 14 residues. Trimming removed 5 bases from V and 4 bases from J, with 13 bases in between. The clonotype was recovered from a woman in her 70s with active or convalescent COVID-19. The sample taken for sequencing was peripheral blood. The chain couples TRBV7-2 to TRBJ2-3; possible D gene TRBD2, 6 bases. The CDR3 spells CASSPVGSADTQYF. The DNA for the CDR3 is TGTGCCAGCAGCCCAGTCGGGAGCGCAGATACGCAGTATTTT.